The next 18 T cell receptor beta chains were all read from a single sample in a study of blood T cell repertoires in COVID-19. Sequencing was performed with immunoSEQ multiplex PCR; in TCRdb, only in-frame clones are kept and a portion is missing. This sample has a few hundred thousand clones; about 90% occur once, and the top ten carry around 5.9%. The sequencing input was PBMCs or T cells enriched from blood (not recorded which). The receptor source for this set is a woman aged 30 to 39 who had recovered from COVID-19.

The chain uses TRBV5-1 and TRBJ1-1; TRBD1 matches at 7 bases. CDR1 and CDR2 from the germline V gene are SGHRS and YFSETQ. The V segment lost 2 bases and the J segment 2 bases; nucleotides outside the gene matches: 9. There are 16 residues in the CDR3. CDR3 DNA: TGCGCCAGCAGCTTCCCCTCGGGGACAGCAAACACTGAAGCTTTCTTT. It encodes CASSFPSGTANTEAFF.

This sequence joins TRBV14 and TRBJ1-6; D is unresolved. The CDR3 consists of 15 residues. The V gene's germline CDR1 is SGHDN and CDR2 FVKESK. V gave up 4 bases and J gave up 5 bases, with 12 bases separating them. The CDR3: CASSRSDGNNSPLHF. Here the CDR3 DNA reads TGTGCCAGCAGCCGGTCCGACGGGAATAATTCACCCCTCCACTTT.

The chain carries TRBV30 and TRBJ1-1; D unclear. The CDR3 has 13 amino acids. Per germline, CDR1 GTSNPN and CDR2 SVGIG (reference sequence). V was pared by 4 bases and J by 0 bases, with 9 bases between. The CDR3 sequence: CAWIGDMNTEAFF. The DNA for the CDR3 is TGTGCCTGGATCGGGGATATGAACACTGAAGCTTTCTTT. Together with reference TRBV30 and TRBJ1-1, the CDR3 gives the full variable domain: SQTIHQWPATLVQPVGSPLSLECTVEGTSNPNLYWYRQAAGRGLQLLFYSVGIGQISSEVPQNLSASRPQDRQFILSSKKLLLSDSGFYLCAWIGDMNTEAFFGQGTRLTVV.

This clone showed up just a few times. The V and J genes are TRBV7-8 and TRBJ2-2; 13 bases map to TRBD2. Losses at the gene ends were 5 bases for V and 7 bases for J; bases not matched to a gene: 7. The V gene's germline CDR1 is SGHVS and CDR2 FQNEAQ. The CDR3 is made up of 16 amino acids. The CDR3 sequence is CASSQLAGGLIGELFF. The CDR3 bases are TGTGCCAGCAGCCAACTAGCGGGGGGGCTTATCGGGGAGCTGTTTTTT.

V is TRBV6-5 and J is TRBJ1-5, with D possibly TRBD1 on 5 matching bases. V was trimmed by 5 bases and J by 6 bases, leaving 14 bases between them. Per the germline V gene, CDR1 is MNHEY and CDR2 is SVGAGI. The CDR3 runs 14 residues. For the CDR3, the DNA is TGTGCCAGCAGTCCCGCGGGGGGGACTCAGCCCCAGCATTTT. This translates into CASSPAGGTQPQHF.

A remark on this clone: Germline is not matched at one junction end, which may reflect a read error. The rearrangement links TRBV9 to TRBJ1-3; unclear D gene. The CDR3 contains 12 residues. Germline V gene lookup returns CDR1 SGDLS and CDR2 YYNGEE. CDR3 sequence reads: CASSPHQHPEHF. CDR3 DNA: TGTGCCAGCAGCCCCCACCAACACCCGGAGCATTTT.

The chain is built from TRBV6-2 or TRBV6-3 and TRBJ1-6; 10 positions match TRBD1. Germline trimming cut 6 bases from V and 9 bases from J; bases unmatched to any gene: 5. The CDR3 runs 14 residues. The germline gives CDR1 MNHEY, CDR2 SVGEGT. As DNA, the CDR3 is TGTGCCAGCAGCCCGGGACAGGGGTCTTCACCCCTCCACTTT. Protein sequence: CASSPGQGSSPLHF.

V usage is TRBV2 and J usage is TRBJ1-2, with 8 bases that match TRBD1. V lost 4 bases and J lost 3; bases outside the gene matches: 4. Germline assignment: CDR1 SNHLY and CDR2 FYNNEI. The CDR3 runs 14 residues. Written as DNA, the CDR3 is TGTGCCAGCAGTGGTAACAGGGGGGACTATGGCTACACCTTC. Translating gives CASSGNRGDYGYTF.

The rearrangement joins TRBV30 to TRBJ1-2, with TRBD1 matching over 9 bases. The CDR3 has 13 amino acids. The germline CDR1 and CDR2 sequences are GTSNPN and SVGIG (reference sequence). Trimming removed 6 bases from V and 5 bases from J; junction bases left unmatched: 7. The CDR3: CACRQGEKYGYTF. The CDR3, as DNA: TGTGCCTGTCGACAGGGGGAGAAGTATGGCTACACCTTC.

The DNA of the CDR3 is TGTGCCAGCAGGCCTGCAAAGCAGGGCGGCAATCAGCCCCAGCATTTT. It is translated as CASRPAKQGGNQPQHF. The chain couples TRBV28 to TRBJ1-5, with a weak D call TRBD1 (5 bases). CDR3 size: 16 residues. Germline CDR1 and CDR2: MDHEN and SYDVKM. V lost 6 bases and J lost 2, with 17 bases in between.

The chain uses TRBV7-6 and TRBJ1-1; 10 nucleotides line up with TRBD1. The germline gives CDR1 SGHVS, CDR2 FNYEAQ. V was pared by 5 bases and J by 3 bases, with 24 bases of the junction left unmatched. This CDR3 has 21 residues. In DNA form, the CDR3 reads TGTGCCAGCAGCCGCGTATCTCCGAGACAGGGGGCTTTTTCGGTGGACACTGAAGCTTTCTTT. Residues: CASSRVSPRQGAFSVDTEAFF.

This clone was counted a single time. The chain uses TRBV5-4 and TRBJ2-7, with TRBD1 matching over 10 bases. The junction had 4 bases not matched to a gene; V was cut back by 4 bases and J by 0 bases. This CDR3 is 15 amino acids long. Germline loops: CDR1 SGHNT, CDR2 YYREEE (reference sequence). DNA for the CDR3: TGTGCCAGCAGCCCCGGGACAGGGGTCTCCTACGAGCAGTACTTC. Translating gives CASSPGTGVSYEQYF.

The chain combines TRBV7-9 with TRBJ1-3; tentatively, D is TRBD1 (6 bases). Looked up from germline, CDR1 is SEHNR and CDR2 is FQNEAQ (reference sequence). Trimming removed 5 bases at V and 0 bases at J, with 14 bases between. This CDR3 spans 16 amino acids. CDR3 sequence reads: CASSPWGQSSGNTIYF. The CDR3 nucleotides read TGTGCCAGCAGCCCCTGGGGGCAGTCCTCTGGAAACACCATATATTTT.

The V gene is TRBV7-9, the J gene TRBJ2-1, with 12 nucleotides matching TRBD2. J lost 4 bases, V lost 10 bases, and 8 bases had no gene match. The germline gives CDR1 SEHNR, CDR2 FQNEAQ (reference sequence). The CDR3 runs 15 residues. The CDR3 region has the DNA TGTGCCACCCGGCTAGCGGGGGGGAAGTACAATGAGCAGTTCTTC. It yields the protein CATRLAGGKYNEQFF.

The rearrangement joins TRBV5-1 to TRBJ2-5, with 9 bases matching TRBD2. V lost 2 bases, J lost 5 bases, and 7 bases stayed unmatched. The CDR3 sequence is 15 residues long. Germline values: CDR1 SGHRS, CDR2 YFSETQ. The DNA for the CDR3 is TGCGCCAGCAGCTTTGGGCGGGGGGGCCGTGAGACCCAGTACTTC. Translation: CASSFGRGGRETQYF.

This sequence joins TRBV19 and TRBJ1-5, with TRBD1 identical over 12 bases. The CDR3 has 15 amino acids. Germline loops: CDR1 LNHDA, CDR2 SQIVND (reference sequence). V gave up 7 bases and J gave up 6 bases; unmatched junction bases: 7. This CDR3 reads CASTPGQGAAQPQHF. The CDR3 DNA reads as TGTGCCAGTACCCCGGGACAGGGGGCAGCTCAGCCCCAGCATTTT.

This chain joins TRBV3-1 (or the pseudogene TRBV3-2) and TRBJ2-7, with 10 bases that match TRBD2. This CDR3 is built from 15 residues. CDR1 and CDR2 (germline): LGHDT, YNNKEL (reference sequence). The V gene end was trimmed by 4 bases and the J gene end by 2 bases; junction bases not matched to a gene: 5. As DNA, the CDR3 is TGTGCCAGCAGCCCCTCTAGCGGGGGCACCTACGAGCAGTACTTC. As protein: CASSPSSGGTYEQYF.

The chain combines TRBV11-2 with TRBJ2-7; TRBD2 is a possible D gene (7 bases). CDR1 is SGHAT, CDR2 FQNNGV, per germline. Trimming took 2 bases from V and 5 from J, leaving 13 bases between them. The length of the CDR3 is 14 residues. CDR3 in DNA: TGTGCCAGCAGCTTATCGGGGGGCAGGGACGAGCAGTACTTC. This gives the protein CASSLSGGRDEQYF.